Presented here are 29 T cell receptor beta chains from one specimen sequenced in a study of cytomegalovirus exposure and HLA in healthy donors. PCR used 60 Vbeta primers and 13 Jbeta primers. Libraries were prepared by immunoSEQ multiplex PCR; TCRdb keeps only in-frame clonotypes and omits some of them. This sample has almost 95,000 clones, with approximately 66% found just once. What was sequenced was PBMCs. Receptors were obtained from a man aged 25 to 40 in good health and CMV-seronegative.

This clone came up a few times. The gene calls are TRBV6-4 and TRBJ1-4, with 8 bases that match TRBD1. Germline V CDR1 and CDR2: MRHNA, SNTAGT. The CDR3 is 15 amino acids. V lost 6 bases, J lost 3 bases, and 6 bases stayed unmatched. In nucleotides, the CDR3 is TGTGCCAGCAGCCCGGGGACAGGAGCTAATGAAAAACTGTTTTTT. It yields the protein CASSPGTGANEKLFF.

V gene TRBV9 combines with J gene TRBJ2-2, with TRBD1 matching 10 bases. The length of the CDR3 is 16 residues. Germline CDR1 SGDLS, CDR2 YYNGEE. The J segment lost 2 bases and the V segment lost 2 bases, leaving 3 bases of the junction unmatched. The CDR3 sequence is CASSVRDRGNTGELFF. CDR3 bases: TGTGCCAGCAGCGTCCGGGACAGGGGAAACACCGGGGAGCTGTTTTTT.

This clone has more than one count but fewer than ten. The chain links TRBV7-2 to TRBJ2-7; D might be TRBD2 (6 bases). The germline V gene encodes CDR1 SGHTA and CDR2 FQGNSA. This CDR3 is built from 14 residues. V was pared by 5 bases and J by 2 bases, with 13 bases between. The CDR3 spells CASSPGWGAYEQYF. The CDR3 nucleotides read TGTGCCAGCAGCCCAGGATGGGGGGCCTACGAGCAGTACTTC. Full variable domain (remainder filled in from reference TRBV7-2 and TRBJ2-7): GAGVSQSPSNKVTEKGKDVELRCDPISGHTALYWYRQSLGQGLEFLIYFQGNSAPDKSGLPSDRFSAERTGGSVSTLTIQRTQQEDSAVYLCASSPGWGAYEQYFGPGTRLTVT.

This chain joins TRBV7-2 and TRBJ1-1, with TRBD1 matching 8 bases. The CDR3 has 13 amino acids. Germline lookup yields CDR1 SGHTA and CDR2 FQGNSA. The J segment lost 7 bases and the V segment lost 3 bases, leaving 4 bases of the junction unmatched. The CDR3 DNA reads as TGTGCCAGCAGCTTCCCCGACAGGGGTGAAGCTTTCTTT. Its protein product is CASSFPDRGEAFF.

This chain connects TRBV9 to TRBJ1-4, with 11 bases identical to TRBD1. V was pared by 3 bases and J by 5 bases, with 12 bases of the junction left unmatched. This CDR3 has 18 amino acids. Per the germline V gene, CDR1 is SGDLS and CDR2 is YYNGEE. CDR3 sequence reads: CASSARDRGWSGNEKLFF. The CDR3 DNA sequence: TGTGCCAGCAGCGCCCGGGACAGGGGGTGGAGCGGCAATGAAAAACTGTTTTTT.

The chain is built from TRBV19 and TRBJ2-7; TRBD2 might be the D (5 bases). Germline assignment: CDR1 LNHDA and CDR2 SQIVND (reference sequence). The CDR3 totals 15 residues. V gave up 7 bases and J gave up 0 bases, with 16 bases separating them. For the CDR3, the DNA is TGTGCCAGTAAGATAACCGACTATCCCTCCTACGAGCAGTACTTC. It yields the protein CASKITDYPSYEQYF.

The chain recombines TRBV7-9 with TRBJ2-1, with TRBD2 identical over 14 bases. Trimming cost V 5 bases and J 7 bases; bases outside gene matches: 4. This CDR3 is built from 15 residues. Germline CDR1 SEHNR, CDR2 FQNEAQ (reference sequence). CDR3 sequence reads: CASSRGLAGVNEQFF. The CDR3 coding sequence is TGTGCCAGCAGCCGGGGACTAGCGGGAGTTAATGAGCAGTTCTTC.

The table lists this clone with a few counts. This chain connects TRBV2 to TRBJ2-1; TRBD2 agrees at 13 bases. The trim removed 6 bases at V and 5 bases at J, leaving 4 bases unmatched. Per germline, CDR1 SNHLY and CDR2 FYNNEI. The CDR3 totals 15 residues. The CDR3 region is CASRPTSGGDNEQFF. As DNA, the CDR3 is TGTGCCAGCAGGCCCACTAGCGGGGGGGACAATGAGCAGTTCTTC.

V gene TRBV6-1 combines with J gene TRBJ2-7, with 13 bases that match TRBD2. CDR3 length equals 14 residues. CDR1 is MNHNS and CDR2 is SASEGT in the germline V gene. V trimming: 8 bases; J trimming: 7 bases; junction bases outside the gene matches: 8. For the CDR3, the DNA is TGTGCCAGCGCCCCGGGACTAGCGGGATGGGAGCAGTACTTC. Translated: CASAPGLAGWEQYF.

The chain has TRBV7-9 and TRBJ2-1; tentatively, D is TRBD1 (5 bases). This CDR3 is 12 amino acids long. Deletions cut 5 bases from V and 6 bases from J, with 8 bases between. Looked up from germline, CDR1 is SEHNR and CDR2 is FQNEAQ (reference sequence). The CDR3 nucleotides read TGTGCCAGCAGCCTAGGGGCCAATGAGCAGTTCTTC. This gives the protein CASSLGANEQFF.

Remarks on this clone: The limits of the CDR3 on the DNA are not certain, so only TCRdb's listed CDR3 is given. This sequence joins TRBV21-1 and TRBJ2-3; TRBD2 was called by the table and not checked on the DNA. TRBV21-1 is assigned pseudogene status. A total of 19 residues make up the CDR3, ends included. CDR3 residues: CASSKWVAGGILGTDTQYF.

This sequence joins TRBV4-1 and TRBJ1-2, with 7 nucleotides matching TRBD1. V shed 1 base and J 5 bases; nucleotides not matched to a gene: 4. This CDR3 has 14 residues. Per the germline V gene, CDR1 is MGHRA and CDR2 is YSYEKL. CDR3: CASSQGTGDYGYTF. In nucleotides, the CDR3 is TGCGCCAGCAGCCAAGGAACAGGGGATTATGGCTACACCTTC.

V usage is TRBV29-1 and J usage is TRBJ2-7; TRBD2 aligns across 12 bases. This CDR3 spans 17 amino acids. Germline CDR1 SQVTM, CDR2 ANQGSEA. Unmatched junction bases numbered 14, after V lost 6 bases and J lost 2 bases. The CDR3 sequence is CSVRTSGTSLTTYEQYF. Written as DNA, the CDR3 is TGCAGCGTCAGGACTAGCGGGACCTCCTTAACTACCTACGAGCAGTACTTC.

The chain couples TRBV5-6 to TRBJ1-2; D possibly corresponds to TRBD1 (6 bases). CDR1 is SGHDT and CDR2 is YYEEEE in the germline V gene. CDR3 length: 13 residues. The germline V and J ends were trimmed by 6 bases and 8 bases, with 17 bases remaining between them. Here the CDR3 reads CASNLGAGVGYTF. The CDR3 DNA follows: TGTGCCAGCAACCTGGGGGCAGGGGTGGGCTACACCTTC.

This clone was observed a few times. This chain joins TRBV10-3 and TRBJ1-5; 9 bases align to TRBD1. CDR3 length: 15 amino acids. CDR1 and CDR2 (germline): ENHRY, SYGVKD. Trimming removed 6 bases from V and 4 bases from J; junction bases left unmatched: 7. The CDR3 loop reads CAISRTGEQNQPQHF. CDR3 in DNA: TGTGCCATCAGCAGGACAGGGGAGCAAAATCAGCCCCAGCATTTT.

In nucleotides, the CDR3 is TGTGCCAGCAACAGATATCCTTCCTTGAACACTGAAGCTTTCTTT. Residues: CASNRYPSLNTEAFF. J is TRBJ1-1 and V is TRBV2; D ambiguous. The CDR3 contains 15 residues. Per germline, CDR1 SNHLY and CDR2 FYNNEI. The germline V and J ends were trimmed by 7 bases and 0 bases, with 15 bases remaining between them.

This clone was picked up one time. The J gene is TRBJ2-1, the V gene TRBV19, with 11 bases aligning to TRBD2. J was trimmed by 0 bases and V by 4 bases; bases with no gene match: 14. Germline CDR1 LNHDA, CDR2 SQIVND (reference sequence). CDR3 size: 20 residues. This chain's CDR3 is CASSKPSGRTRQSSYNEQFF. The CDR3 coding sequence is TGTGCCAGTAGTAAACCTAGCGGGAGGACGCGGCAGAGCTCCTACAATGAGCAGTTCTTC.

The chain joins TRBV6-1 to TRBJ2-3, with D possibly TRBD2 on 5 matching bases. Germline V gene lookup returns CDR1 MNHNS and CDR2 SASEGT. V lost 7 bases to trimming and J lost 2 bases, with 10 bases between them. This CDR3 has 13 residues. CDR3 sequence: CASTRESTDTQYF. CDR3 sequence (DNA): TGTGCCAGCACCCGGGAATCCACAGATACGCAGTATTTT.

This clone was seen only once. The chain has TRBV10-3 and TRBJ2-3; 15 bases match TRBD2. Looked up from germline, CDR1 is ENHRY and CDR2 is SYGVKD. Trimming took 4 bases from V and 3 from J; bases not matched to a gene: 2. The CDR3 is 16 residues long. The CDR3 is CAISAGTSGGTDTQYF. The CDR3 DNA reads as TGTGCCATCAGTGCCGGGACTAGCGGGGGGACAGATACGCAGTATTTT.

CDR3 region: CASRPRGNSYEQYF. The CDR3 DNA reads TGTGCCAGCAGACCCAGGGGGAATTCGTACGAGCAGTACTTC. The chain joins TRBV6-1 to TRBJ2-7; 7 bases are a match to TRBD1. From germline, CDR1 is MNHNS and CDR2 SASEGT. V lost 6 bases and J lost 4; bases outside the gene matches: 9. This CDR3 is 14 amino acids long.

This clone was seen only a few times. This chain joins TRBV9 and TRBJ2-5; 7 bases line up with TRBD2. The DNA end is more similar to TRBJ2-7, so the J call may be wrong. This CDR3 spans 16 amino acids. The germline gives CDR1 SGDLS, CDR2 YYNGEE. The CDR3 region is CASSVGAGTTTHEQYF. DNA for the CDR3: TGTGCCAGCAGCGTAGGAGCGGGGACGACCACTCACGAGCAGTACTTC.

The genes are TRBV14 and TRBJ2-1; TRBD2 might be the D (6 bases). The CDR3 spans 14 residues. The ends were cut back, 3 bases at V and 4 bases at J, with 10 bases in the middle. Looked up from germline, CDR1 is SGHDN and CDR2 is FVKESK. The CDR3 region is CASSQASVYNEQFF. The DNA for the CDR3 is TGTGCCAGCAGCCAGGCTAGCGTATACAATGAGCAGTTCTTC.

The V gene is TRBV7-2, the J gene TRBJ1-1; 7 bases map to TRBD1. This CDR3 spans 13 amino acids. After removal of 5 bases from V and 8 bases from J, the junction contained 8 bases not matched to a gene. Germline assignment: CDR1 SGHTA and CDR2 FQGNSA. In DNA, the CDR3 is TGTGCCAGCAGCCTACCCGGGACAGACGAAGCTTTCTTT. This codes for CASSLPGTDEAFF.

This clone occurred a few times. The chain is built from TRBV7-9 and TRBJ2-7; D not certain. V dropped 5 bases and J dropped 4 bases, with 21 bases sitting between them. Germline-derived CDR1 and CDR2 are SEHNR and FQNEAQ (reference sequence). CDR3 length: 16 residues. CDR3 coding DNA: TGTGCCAGCAGCCCAGGTAATATGGTGCGCTCTTACGAGCAGTACTTC. It yields the protein CASSPGNMVRSYEQYF.

The V gene is TRBV4-3, the J gene TRBJ2-5; TRBD1 matches at 8 bases. The DNA end is more similar to TRBJ2-7, so the J call may be wrong. CDR1 is LGHNA, CDR2 YSLEER, per germline. This CDR3 comprises 15 residues. Written as DNA, the CDR3 is TGCGCCAGCAGCCAAGCGCAGGGGGCGGCCTACGAGCAGTACTTC. Protein: CASSQAQGAAYEQYF.

The chain has TRBV12-5 and TRBJ2-7; TRBD1 might be the D (5 bases). The CDR3 consists of 16 residues. V dropped 1 base and J dropped 2 bases, with 15 bases sitting between them. From germline, CDR1 is LGHNT and CDR2 FRNRAP. The CDR3 is CASGLGPQALPYEQYF. CDR3 nucleotide sequence: TGTGCTAGTGGTTTGGGCCCACAGGCTTTACCCTACGAGCAGTACTTC. The full variable domain, rest sourced from reference TRBV12-5 and TRBJ2-7, is DARVTQTPRHKVTEMGQEVTMRCQPILGHNTVFWYRQTMMQGLELLAYFRNRAPLDDSGMPKDRFSAEMPDATLATLKIQPSEPRDSAVYFCASGLGPQALPYEQYFGPGTRLTVT.

CDR3 region: CSGMGTSGRSGSYEQYF. As DNA, the CDR3 is TGCAGCGGGATGGGGACTAGCGGGAGGTCTGGCTCCTACGAGCAGTACTTC. The gene calls are TRBV29-1 and TRBJ2-7; 15 bases map to TRBD2. The CDR3 runs 17 residues. CDR1 SQVTM and CDR2 ANQGSEA come from the germline V gene. V was clipped by 7 bases and J by 0 bases; unmatched bases: 10.

The chain uses TRBV5-4 and TRBJ2-6; TRBD1 is a possible D gene (6 bases). CDR3 length equals 17 residues. Trimming removed 4 bases from V and 4 bases from J, with 18 bases in between. CDR1 and CDR2 from the germline V gene are SGHNT and YYREEE (reference sequence). The CDR3 here is CASSLVTTGSGANVLTF. The DNA for the CDR3 is TGTGCCAGCAGCCTGGTGACTACAGGGTCCGGGGCCAACGTCCTGACTTTC.

The chain combines TRBV2 with TRBJ2-6, with D perhaps TRBD1 (5 bases). Germline lookup yields CDR1 SNHLY and CDR2 FYNNEI. There are 16 residues in the CDR3. Deletions cut 3 bases from V and 1 base from J, with 10 bases between. The CDR3 region is CASSDNRYSGANVLTF. CDR3 DNA: TGTGCCAGCAGTGATAACAGGTATTCTGGGGCCAACGTCCTGACTTTC.